The next 22 T cell receptor beta chains were all read from a single sample in a study of blood T cell repertoires in COVID-19. Produced via immunoSEQ multiplex PCR; TCRdb's table is partial and in-frame only. The sample holds about 100,000 clones; about 91% are singletons and the top ten take 4% to 4.5%. The sequenced sample was peripheral blood. The source is a man between 18 and 35 years old with acute or convalescent COVID-19.

The V call is TRBV10-3, the J call TRBJ1-3, with D perhaps matching TRBD1 (6 bases). Germline CDR1 is ENHRY and CDR2 is SYGVKD. V lost 4 bases and J 7 bases, leaving 14 bases between the germline ends. CDR3 length equals 14 residues. The CDR3 is CAISVGQGMNTIYF. DNA of the CDR3: TGTGCCATCAGTGTGGGGCAGGGGATGAACACCATATATTTT.

V gene TRBV30 combines with J gene TRBJ1-2, with unresolved D. Per germline, CDR1 GTSNPN and CDR2 SVGIG (reference sequence). V was clipped by 2 bases and J by 2 bases, with 12 bases between them. This CDR3 is 14 amino acids long. The CDR3 sequence is CAWSITGGNYGYTF. The CDR3 nucleotides are TGTGCCTGGAGTATAACGGGAGGAAACTATGGCTACACCTTC.

V and J are TRBV9 and TRBJ2-5, with D unresolved. The V and J ends lost 2 bases and 5 bases respectively, with 13 bases between them. This CDR3 comprises 14 residues. The germline V gene encodes CDR1 SGDLS and CDR2 YYNGEE. DNA of the CDR3: TGTGCCAGCAGCGTCTCAGCAGACGGGGAGACCCAGTACTTC. Translating it yields CASSVSADGETQYF.

In this sample, this clone turned up once. The rearrangement links TRBV19 to TRBJ1-2, with 7 bases aligning to TRBD1. Germline lookup yields CDR1 LNHDA and CDR2 SQIVND (reference sequence). V shed 3 bases and J 5 bases; nucleotides not matched to a gene: 6. The CDR3 loop spans 14 amino acids. CDR3 amino acids: CASSMTTQGYGYTF. The CDR3 DNA follows: TGTGCCAGTAGTATGACAACACAGGGGTATGGCTACACCTTC.

V and J are TRBV19 and TRBJ2-1; perhaps TRBD2 as D (6 bases). This CDR3 spans 14 amino acids. The V gene's germline CDR1 is LNHDA and CDR2 SQIVND (reference sequence). Trimming shortened V by 3 bases and J by 8 bases, and 14 bases separated the two germline ends. DNA of the CDR3: TGTGCCAGTAGTATCGTTGCGCCGGGGGATGAGCAGTTCTTC. Protein: CASSIVAPGDEQFF.

The V gene is TRBV21-1, the J gene TRBJ1-5; the DNA was not used to check the table's D call, TRBD1. TRBV21-1 is assigned pseudogene status. The CDR3 contains 14 residues. The CDR3 is CASSTRTGQTPQHF. CDR3 DNA sequence: TGTGCCAGCAGCACAAGGACAGGACAAACTCCCCAGCATTTT.

The sample holds one count of this clone. This chain connects TRBV10-3 to TRBJ1-1; unclear D gene. CDR1 and CDR2 from the germline V gene are ENHRY and SYGVKD. The CDR3 extends over 15 amino acids. V was trimmed by 2 bases and J by 2 bases, leaving 12 bases between them. CDR3 sequence (DNA): TGTGCCATCAGTGAGGGGCTCCTCGGAAACACTGAAGCTTTCTTT. Its translation: CAISEGLLGNTEAFF.

The V call is TRBV14, the J call TRBJ2-1; 7 bases are a match to TRBD1. Germline V gene data show CDR1 as SGHDN and CDR2 as FVKESK. The CDR3 loop spans 15 amino acids. V shed 5 bases, J shed 3 bases, and the junction held 7 bases outside the gene matches. CDR3 sequence reads: CASSDRDSFYNEQFF. CDR3 sequence (DNA): TGTGCCAGCAGCGACCGGGACAGCTTCTACAATGAGCAGTTCTTC.

The chain has TRBV9 and TRBJ1-2; D is possibly TRBD1 (6 bases). The germline V and J ends were trimmed by 0 bases and 4 bases, with 13 bases remaining between them. The CDR3 runs 15 residues. The germline V gene encodes CDR1 SGDLS and CDR2 YYNGEE. CDR3 bases: TGTGCCAGCAGCGTAGCAACGGACAGCCCCTATGGCTACACCTTC. Its protein is CASSVATDSPYGYTF.

This rearrangement joins TRBV18 to TRBJ2-1, with 9 bases lining up with TRBD2. Germline V gives CDR1 KGHSH, CDR2 LQKENI. Losses at the gene ends were 3 bases for V and 9 bases for J; bases not matched to a gene: 12. The CDR3 spans 16 residues. The DNA for the CDR3 is TGTGCCAGCTCACCTATAACACTAGCGGGTAATAGTGAGCAGTTCTTC. Its translation: CASSPITLAGNSEQFF.

This sequence joins TRBV19 and TRBJ2-2; 9 nucleotides agree with TRBD1. The CDR3 contains 15 residues. Germline V gene sequence: CDR1 LNHDA, CDR2 SQIVND (reference sequence). After removal of 5 bases from V and 4 bases from J, the junction contained 5 bases not matched to a gene. CDR3 in DNA: TGTGCCAGTAGTGGGGGACAGGGCTTCACCGGGGAGCTGTTTTTT. Translation: CASSGGQGFTGELFF.

The V and J genes are TRBV6-5 and TRBJ2-2, with 11 nucleotides matching TRBD1. Germline V gene sequence: CDR1 MNHEY, CDR2 SVGAGI. The CDR3 extends over 15 amino acids. The trim removed 4 bases at V and 4 bases at J, leaving 2 bases unmatched. In DNA, the CDR3 is TGTGCCAGCAGTTGGACAGGGGGCGCCACCGGGGAGCTGTTTTTT. This translates into CASSWTGGATGELFF.

The chain carries TRBV11-2 and TRBJ1-4, with 9 bases aligning to TRBD1. With 4 bases clipped from V and 8 bases from J, the junction kept 5 bases outside the gene matches. The CDR3 is made up of 14 amino acids. Germline V gives CDR1 SGHAT, CDR2 FQNNGV. CDR3 protein: CASSYRDRDEKLFF. CDR3 sequence (DNA): TGTGCCAGCAGCTACCGGGACAGGGACGAAAAACTGTTTTTT. The full variable domain, its missing parts supplied by reference TRBV11-2 and TRBJ1-4, is EAGVAQSPRYKIIEKRQSVAFWCNPISGHATLYWYQQILGQGPKLLIQFQNNGVVDDSQLPKDRFSAERLKGVDSTLKIQPAKLEDSAVYLCASSYRDRDEKLFFGSGTQLSVL.

V gene TRBV27 combines with J gene TRBJ1-2, with TRBD1 matching 7 bases. Germline V CDR1 and CDR2: MNHEY, SMNVEV (reference sequence). This CDR3 spans 13 amino acids. V was pared by 4 bases and J by 8 bases, with 7 bases of the junction left unmatched. As DNA, the CDR3 is TGTGCCAGCAGTTCCACAGGGGTAGGGGGCTACACCTTC. Its protein product is CASSSTGVGGYTF.

The chain links TRBV6-5 to TRBJ2-1, with 10 positions matching TRBD2. Germline CDR1 reads MNHEY; CDR2 reads SVGAGI. Unmatched junction bases numbered 10, after V lost 4 bases and J lost 7 bases. This CDR3 contains 16 residues. This chain's CDR3 is CASSFPPGLATNEQFF. The CDR3 nucleotides are TGTGCCAGCAGTTTCCCCCCGGGACTAGCGACGAATGAGCAGTTCTTC.

This sequence joins TRBV5-1 and TRBJ2-7; 10 nucleotides agree with TRBD2. The germline V gene encodes CDR1 SGHRS and CDR2 YFSETQ. The V segment lost 4 bases and the J segment 1 base; nucleotides outside the gene matches: 2. The CDR3 extends over 14 amino acids. The CDR3: CASSRTSGSYEQYF. Here the CDR3 DNA reads TGCGCCAGCAGCCGGACTAGCGGATCCTACGAGCAGTACTTC.

The chain links TRBV2 to TRBJ1-4; D is uncertain. This CDR3 is 13 amino acids long. Trimming pared 5 bases from V and 7 bases from J, leaving 11 bases between. Germline CDR1 is SNHLY and CDR2 is FYNNEI. The CDR3 loop reads CASSPGRGEKLFF. CDR3 nucleotide sequence: TGTGCCAGCAGTCCTGGACGGGGTGAAAAACTGTTTTTT. The full variable domain, rest sourced from reference TRBV2 and TRBJ1-4, is EPEVTQTPSHQVTQMGQEVILRCVPISNHLYFYWYRQILGQKVEFLVSFYNNEISEKSEIFDDQFSVERPDGSNFTLKIRSTKLEDSAMYFCASSPGRGEKLFFGSGTQLSVL.

A few counts support this clone. V usage is TRBV7-8 and J usage is TRBJ2-7; 9 bases match TRBD2. Germline V gene lookup returns CDR1 SGHVS and CDR2 FQNEAQ. Trimming at V came to 0 bases and at J to 3 bases, leaving 9 bases not matched to a gene. CDR3 length: 17 residues. The chain's CDR3 is CASSLAALASGIYEQYF. The CDR3 DNA reads TGTGCCAGCAGCTTAGCGGCATTGGCTAGCGGGATCTACGAGCAGTACTTC.

This clone was seen a single time. This chain links TRBV7-6 with TRBJ2-1; 10 bases align to TRBD1. The V gene end was trimmed by 1 base and the J gene end by 8 bases; junction bases not matched to a gene: 5. The CDR3 is 15 residues long. Germline CDR1 SGHVS, CDR2 FNYEAQ. The DNA for the CDR3 is TGTGCCAGCAGCTTAGTCGGGACAGGGGAGTATGAGCAGTTCTTC. It encodes CASSLVGTGEYEQFF.

The genes are TRBV5-6 and TRBJ2-5, with 10 bases that match TRBD2. V was pared by 4 bases and J by 2 bases, with 8 bases of the junction left unmatched. The CDR3 has 16 residues. Germline CDR1 reads SGHDT; CDR2 reads YYEEEE. CDR3 residues: CASSVAGTSEQETQYF. The CDR3 DNA is TGTGCCAGCAGCGTCGCCGGGACTAGCGAGCAAGAGACCCAGTACTTC.

This chain uses TRBV12-3 or TRBV12-4 with TRBJ2-1; D not resolved. The ends were cut back, 2 bases at V and 12 bases at J, with 8 bases in the middle. This CDR3 has 11 residues. CDR3 sequence reads: CASSLSSGQFF. CDR3 bases: TGTGCCAGCAGTTTATCCAGTGGGCAGTTCTTC.

As concerns this clone: A read error may account for a junction end that differs from germline. The rearrangement uses TRBV18 and TRBJ1-1; 10 nucleotides align to TRBD1. The CDR3 consists of 18 residues. Germline assignment: CDR1 KGHSH and CDR2 LQKENI. CDR3 residues: CATSGTGVVPTMNTEAFF. The CDR3 DNA reads as TGTGCCACCTCAGGGACAGGGGTCGTTCCGACCATGAACACTGAAGCTTTCTTT.